What follows are 27 T cell receptor beta chains derived from one specimen sequenced in a study of T cells after posttransplantation cyclophosphamide. Generated by immunoSEQ multiplex PCR, the TCRdb table keeps only in-frame clones and is missing some. Of about 21,000 clones in the sample, 85% to 90% were seen once. Sampled 1 year posttransplant, controls received myeloablative marrow transplants, methotrexate and a calcineurin inhibitor. This material consisted of PBMCs, taken just over 350 days after allogeneic stem cell transplant with calcineurin inhibitor and methotrexate. These receptors originate from a female patient aged 25-39 years who received an allogeneic stem cell transplant from an unrelated donor, was CMV-positive, and had acute and chronic GVHD. Some of the T cells may derive from the graft donor.

The rearrangement joins TRBV5-1 to TRBJ2-2, with 8 positions matching TRBD2. The J segment lost 1 base and the V segment lost 4 bases, leaving 3 bases of the junction unmatched. Germline V gives CDR1 SGHRS, CDR2 YFSETQ. This CDR3 spans 15 amino acids. For the CDR3, the DNA is TGCGCCAGCAGCATGACTAGCGAGAACACCGGGGAGCTGTTTTTT. This sequence encodes CASSMTSENTGELFF.

V and J are TRBV7-9 and TRBJ2-1; TRBD2 aligns across 14 bases. The CDR3 runs 15 residues. V trimming: 4 bases; J trimming: 10 bases; junction bases outside the gene matches: 6. The germline CDR1 and CDR2 sequences are SEHNR and FQNEAQ (reference sequence). The CDR3 DNA sequence: TGTGCCAGCAGCTCTCCGGGACTAGCGGGAGCGGAGCAGTTCTTC. It is translated as CASSSPGLAGAEQFF.

The chain is built from TRBV11-2 and TRBJ1-4; tentative D call: TRBD1 (6 bases). Germline-derived CDR1 and CDR2 are SGHAT and FQNNGV. The CDR3 covers 16 residues. V lost 5 bases to trimming and J lost 4 bases, with 17 bases between them. CDR3 bases: TGTGCCAGCAGCGGCCGTCCTACAGGGTATAATGAAAAACTGTTTTTT. Its translation: CASSGRPTGYNEKLFF.

Turning to this clone: One end of the junction does not line up with germline, which may come from a read error. The gene calls are TRBV7-7 and TRBJ2-2, with D possibly being TRBD1 (6 bases). The CDR3 has 15 residues. The V gene's germline CDR1 is SSHAT and CDR2 FNYEAQ (reference sequence). The CDR3 region is CASSSTGTNTGELFF. CDR3 DNA sequence: TGTGCTAGCAGCTCCACAGGGACGAACACCGGGGAGCTGTTTTTT.

V gene TRBV9 combines with J gene TRBJ2-3, with unresolved D. Germline CDR1 reads SGDLS; CDR2 reads YYNGEE. Trimming removed 0 bases at V and 5 bases at J, with 4 bases between. The CDR3 spans 12 residues. The CDR3 here is CASSVGRDTQYF. In nucleotides, the CDR3 is TGTGCCAGCAGCGTAGGTCGAGATACGCAGTATTTT.

V and J are TRBV5-1 and TRBJ2-1; 9 bases line up with TRBD2. V was clipped by 4 bases and J by 4 bases; unmatched bases: 18. Germline CDR1 reads SGHRS; CDR2 reads YFSETQ. This CDR3 contains 19 residues. CDR3 region: CASSPERILAGVRYNEQFF. The CDR3 nucleotides are TGCGCCAGCAGCCCGGAACGTATCTTAGCGGGAGTAAGGTACAATGAGCAGTTCTTC.

The chain links TRBV30 to TRBJ2-7; no clear D gene. Germline values: CDR1 GTSNPN, CDR2 SVGIG (reference sequence). Trimming pared 5 bases from V and 3 bases from J, leaving 8 bases between. The CDR3 sequence is 11 residues long. The CDR3 coding sequence is TGTGCCTGGGACATAAACTACGAGCAGTACTTC. Translating it yields CAWDINYEQYF.

Only one count was recorded for this clone. The chain has TRBV27 and TRBJ2-2; TRBD2 matches 8 bases. The V segment lost 6 bases and the J segment 5 bases; nucleotides outside the gene matches: 11. The germline gives CDR1 MNHEY, CDR2 SMNVEV (reference sequence). The CDR3 sequence is 16 residues long. The CDR3 region is CASSPRGGFGTGELFF. CDR3 DNA: TGTGCCAGCAGCCCCCGGGGGGGATTCGGTACCGGGGAGCTGTTTTTT.

The chain recombines TRBV5-4 with TRBJ1-5; tentative D call: TRBD1 (6 bases). Germline V lookup: CDR1 SGHNT, CDR2 YYREEE (reference sequence). The germline V and J ends were trimmed by 1 base and 2 bases, with 7 bases remaining between them. The CDR3 spans 14 residues. CDR3 in DNA: TGTGCCAGCAGCTTGCAGGGGCGCAATCAGCCCCAGCATTTT. Its translation is CASSLQGRNQPQHF.

This clone was observed once. The chain carries TRBV11-3 and TRBJ2-2; a possible D gene is TRBD1 (5 bases). The CDR3 extends over 16 amino acids. Germline V lookup: CDR1 SGHNT, CDR2 YENEEA. The V gene lost 1 base and the J gene lost 3 bases, with 12 bases spanning the gap. CDR3 DNA: TGTGCCAGCAGCTTAGTCGCAGGGATAGACACCGGGGAGCTGTTTTTT. Amino acids: CASSLVAGIDTGELFF.

The chain is built from TRBV5-6 and TRBJ1-4; 7 positions match TRBD1. Germline assignment: CDR1 SGHDT and CDR2 YYEEEE. The CDR3 runs to 14 residues. The V and J ends lost 1 base and 7 bases, in that order; junction bases with no gene match: 4. CDR3 coding DNA: TGTGCCAGCAGCTTGCGTACAGGGGTTGAAAAACTGTTTTTT. It codes for CASSLRTGVEKLFF.

The rearrangement uses TRBV9 and TRBJ2-2, with D tentatively TRBD1 (5 bases). CDR3 size: 15 residues. Germline CDR1 reads SGDLS; CDR2 reads YYNGEE. V was cut by 0 bases and J by 8 bases, with 14 bases left in between. The CDR3 coding sequence is TGTGCCAGCAGCGTAGAAATAGGGGCGAGGGGGGAGCTGTTTTTT. This translates into CASSVEIGARGELFF.

In this sample, this clone turned up once. The rearrangement links TRBV11-2 to TRBJ2-2, with D possibly TRBD2 on 6 matching bases. The germline V gene encodes CDR1 SGHAT and CDR2 FQNNGV. V was cut by 1 base and J by 4 bases, with 22 bases left in between. CDR3 length: 19 amino acids. DNA of the CDR3: TGTGCCAGCAGCTTAGGGGACTCCCCTTCCATGGGACCCACCGGGGAGCTGTTTTTT. The encoded protein is CASSLGDSPSMGPTGELFF.

The genes are TRBV6-6 and TRBJ1-1; D is possibly TRBD1 (5 bases). V was pared by 8 bases and J by 4 bases, with 14 bases between. The CDR3 runs 13 residues. The germline V gene encodes CDR1 MNHNY and CDR2 SVGAGI (reference sequence). The CDR3 DNA reads TGTGCCAGCTCCGTGGGGGGGTTCACTGAAGCTTTCTTT. This sequence encodes CASSVGGFTEAFF.

The chain links TRBV7-2 to TRBJ2-5; weak D call: TRBD1 (6 bases). The CDR3 runs 16 residues. Between the trimmed V and J ends, which lost 5 bases and 5 bases, there was a span of 21 bases. Germline lookup yields CDR1 SGHTA and CDR2 FQGNSA. The CDR3 bases are TGTGCCAGCAGCCCAAACAGGGTAGGGGTCGGGGAGACCCAGTACTTC. It specifies CASSPNRVGVGETQYF.

J is TRBJ2-1 and V is TRBV19; 7 bases map to TRBD2. The CDR3 is made up of 18 amino acids. The V gene's germline CDR1 is LNHDA and CDR2 SQIVND (reference sequence). The J segment lost 0 bases and the V segment lost 5 bases, leaving 13 bases of the junction unmatched. CDR3 nucleotide sequence: TGTGCCAGTAGTGCGGGTGTCGGGAGGCTCAACTCCTACAATGAGCAGTTCTTC. Its protein product is CASSAGVGRLNSYNEQFF.

The chain uses TRBV27 and TRBJ2-5; TRBD2 matches at 8 bases. This CDR3 has 14 amino acids. Germline V lookup: CDR1 MNHEY, CDR2 SMNVEV (reference sequence). Trimming took 2 bases from V and 5 from J; bases not matched to a gene: 4. CDR3 loop: CASSLAGGGETQYF. DNA of the CDR3: TGTGCCAGCAGTTTAGCGGGAGGAGGGGAGACCCAGTACTTC.

CDR3 coding DNA: TGTGCCAGCTCACCACCGAACCGGGGAGAGACCCAGTACTTC. It encodes CASSPPNRGETQYF. The V gene is TRBV18, the J gene TRBJ2-5, with a tentative D call TRBD2 (5 bases). Germline values: CDR1 KGHSH, CDR2 LQKENI. V was trimmed by 0 bases and J by 4 bases, leaving 9 bases between them. The CDR3 covers 14 residues.

The rearrangement links TRBV13 to TRBJ2-1, with 8 bases matching TRBD2. Germline CDR1 is PRHDT and CDR2 is FYEKMQ (reference sequence). The J segment lost 3 bases and the V segment lost 9 bases, leaving 10 bases of the junction unmatched. The CDR3 spans 15 residues. This CDR3 is CASGKAGVSYNEQFF. CDR3 nucleotide sequence: TGTGCCAGTGGGAAAGCGGGAGTAAGCTACAATGAGCAGTTCTTC.

V is TRBV19 and J is TRBJ1-1, with D tentatively TRBD1 (5 bases). The V and J ends lost 3 bases and 0 bases respectively, with 14 bases between them. This CDR3 comprises 16 residues. CDR1 is LNHDA, CDR2 SQIVND, per germline (reference sequence). DNA of the CDR3: TGTGCCAGTAGTATCAACGCAGGGATTTTGAACACTGAAGCTTTCTTT. Amino acids: CASSINAGILNTEAFF.

The chain recombines TRBV2 with TRBJ2-1; TRBD2 matches at 12 bases. With 8 bases clipped from V and 7 bases from J, the junction kept 3 bases outside the gene matches. The germline CDR1 and CDR2 sequences are SNHLY and FYNNEI. The length of the CDR3 is 13 residues. In DNA, the CDR3 is TGTGCCAGCTCTAGCGGGAGGGTGAATGAGCAGTTCTTC. It is translated as CASSSGRVNEQFF.

The rearrangement joins TRBV13 to TRBJ2-5, with TRBD1 identical over 8 bases. The CDR3 contains 14 residues. Germline V lookup: CDR1 PRHDT, CDR2 FYEKMQ (reference sequence). V dropped 4 bases and J dropped 4; count of bases not matched to a gene: 5. The CDR3 is CASSSGQAVETQYF. The CDR3 DNA reads TGTGCCAGCAGCTCGGGACAGGCAGTAGAGACCCAGTACTTC.

V is TRBV9 and J is TRBJ2-7; TRBD2 agrees at 13 bases. Trimming took 3 bases from V and 5 from J; bases not matched to a gene: 8. Germline CDR1 is SGDLS and CDR2 is YYNGEE. The CDR3 is made up of 16 amino acids. CDR3 sequence (DNA): TGTGCCAGCAGCGCGGGACTAGCGGGGAGTAGGAACGAGCAGTACTTC. Amino acids: CASSAGLAGSRNEQYF.

The V and J genes are TRBV4-1 and TRBJ1-2; 11 nucleotides agree with TRBD1. This CDR3 spans 14 amino acids. Germline CDR1 reads MGHRA; CDR2 reads YSYEKL. V lost 3 bases and J lost 4; bases outside the gene matches: 1. CDR3 coding DNA: TGCGCCAGCAGCCAGGGGACAGGGGGCTATGGCTACACCTTC. Translating it yields CASSQGTGGYGYTF.

V is TRBV6-5 and J is TRBJ2-4; 7 bases line up with TRBD2. CDR3 length: 13 amino acids. Germline V CDR1 and CDR2: MNHEY, SVGAGI. With 6 bases clipped from V and 7 bases from J, the junction kept 6 bases outside the gene matches. CDR3 region: CASSLGGRNIQYF. The CDR3 DNA sequence: TGTGCCAGCAGCCTGGGAGGGAGGAACATTCAGTACTTC.

This clone was picked up one time. The gene calls are TRBV4-1 and TRBJ1-1; 9 bases agree with TRBD1. The junction had 10 bases not matched to a gene; V was cut back by 5 bases and J by 6 bases. The CDR3 length is 15 residues. Per germline, CDR1 MGHRA and CDR2 YSYEKL. The DNA of the CDR3 is TGCGCCAGCAGCGGTCGCCACAGGGGGCGGCCTGAAGCTTTCTTT. As protein: CASSGRHRGRPEAFF.

This clone was detected a few times. This chain links TRBV7-3 with TRBJ2-7; D unresolved. V was pared by 2 bases and J by 0 bases, with 8 bases between. Germline V CDR1 and CDR2: SGHTA, FQGTGA. This CDR3 is 14 amino acids long. The DNA of the CDR3 is TGTGCCAGCAGCTTAGAGGTCGCCTCCTACGAGCAGTACTTC. Its translation: CASSLEVASYEQYF.